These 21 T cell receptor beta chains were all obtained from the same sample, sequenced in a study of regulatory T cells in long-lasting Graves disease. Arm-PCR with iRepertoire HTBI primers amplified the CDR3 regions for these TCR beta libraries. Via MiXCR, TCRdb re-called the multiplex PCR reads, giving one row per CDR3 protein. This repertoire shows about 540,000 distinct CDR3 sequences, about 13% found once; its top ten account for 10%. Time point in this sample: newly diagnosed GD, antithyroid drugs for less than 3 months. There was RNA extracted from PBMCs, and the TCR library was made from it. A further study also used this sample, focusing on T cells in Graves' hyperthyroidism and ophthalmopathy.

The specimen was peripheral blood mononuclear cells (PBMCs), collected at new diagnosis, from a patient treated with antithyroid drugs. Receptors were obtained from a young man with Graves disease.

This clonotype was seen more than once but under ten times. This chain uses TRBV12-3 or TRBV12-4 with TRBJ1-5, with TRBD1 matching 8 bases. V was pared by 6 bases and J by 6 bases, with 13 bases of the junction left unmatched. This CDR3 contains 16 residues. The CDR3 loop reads CASSHGVGRGLQPQHF. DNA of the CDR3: TGTGCCAGCAGCCATGGGGTCGGCAGGGGGCTTCAGCCCCAGCATTTT.

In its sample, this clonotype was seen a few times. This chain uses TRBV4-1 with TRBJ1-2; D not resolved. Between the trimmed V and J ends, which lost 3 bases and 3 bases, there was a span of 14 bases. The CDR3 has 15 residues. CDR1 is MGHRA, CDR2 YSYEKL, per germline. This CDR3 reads CASSQDGKGDYGYTF. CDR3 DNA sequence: TGCGCCAGCAGCCAGGACGGAAAGGGTGACTATGGCTACACCTTC.

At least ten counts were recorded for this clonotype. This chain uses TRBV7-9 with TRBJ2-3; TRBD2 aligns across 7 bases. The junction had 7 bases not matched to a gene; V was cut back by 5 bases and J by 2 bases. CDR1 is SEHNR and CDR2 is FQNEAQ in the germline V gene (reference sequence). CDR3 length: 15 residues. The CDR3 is CASSVPGLYTDTQYF. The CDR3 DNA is TGTGCCAGCAGCGTGCCGGGACTATACACAGATACGCAGTATTTT. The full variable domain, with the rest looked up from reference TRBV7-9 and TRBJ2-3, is DTGVSQNPRHKITKRGQNVTFRCDPISEHNRLYWYRQTLGQGPEFLTYFQNEAQLEKSRLLSDRFSAERPKGSFSTLEIQRTEQGDSAMYLCASSVPGLYTDTQYFGPGTRLTVL.

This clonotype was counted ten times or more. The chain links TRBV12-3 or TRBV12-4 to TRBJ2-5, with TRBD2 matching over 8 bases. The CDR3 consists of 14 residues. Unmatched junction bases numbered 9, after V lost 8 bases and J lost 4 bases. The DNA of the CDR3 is TGTGCCAGCCGTATAGCGGGAAGCTCAGAGACCCAGTACTTC. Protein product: CASRIAGSSETQYF.

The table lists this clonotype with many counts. Here the CDR3 DNA reads TGTGCCAGCAGTTTAGGGGAATATGGCTACACCTTC. Translated, it gives CASSLGEYGYTF. This chain joins TRBV28 and TRBJ1-2; D is undetermined. The germline V gene encodes CDR1 MDHEN and CDR2 SYDVKM. Trimming shortened V by 2 bases and J by 5 bases, and 6 bases separated the two germline ends. The CDR3 extends over 12 amino acids.

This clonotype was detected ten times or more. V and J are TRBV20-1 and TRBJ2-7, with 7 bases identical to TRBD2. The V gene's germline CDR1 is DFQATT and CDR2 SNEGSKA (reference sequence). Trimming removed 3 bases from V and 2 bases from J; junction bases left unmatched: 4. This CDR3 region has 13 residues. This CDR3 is CSASGRTTYEQYF. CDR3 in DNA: TGCAGTGCTAGCGGGAGGACCACCTACGAGCAGTACTTC.

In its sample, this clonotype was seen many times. This CDR3 reads CASGRQGVRNTEAFF. DNA of the CDR3: TGTGCCAGCGGCCGACAGGGAGTCAGGAACACTGAAGCTTTCTTT. V usage is TRBV12-3 or TRBV12-4 and J usage is TRBJ1-1; TRBD1 aligns across 7 bases. V lost 8 bases to trimming and J lost 1 base; unmatched junction nucleotides: 10. The CDR3 covers 15 residues.

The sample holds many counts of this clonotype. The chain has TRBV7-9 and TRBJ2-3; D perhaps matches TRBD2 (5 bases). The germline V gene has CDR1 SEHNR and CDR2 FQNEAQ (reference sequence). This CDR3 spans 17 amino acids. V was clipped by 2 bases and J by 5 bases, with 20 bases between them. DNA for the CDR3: TGTGCCAGCAGCTTAATGGGAGCCATAGAGTCCGGAGATACGCAGTATTTT. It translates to CASSLMGAIESGDTQYF.

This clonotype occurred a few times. CDR3 loop: CASSIQTSRYNEQFF. DNA for the CDR3: TGTGCCAGTAGTATACAAACTAGTAGGTACAATGAGCAGTTCTTC. This sequence joins TRBV19 and TRBJ2-1; TRBD2 is a possible D gene (5 bases). The V end was cut by 2 bases, the J end by 4 bases, with 12 bases between. The germline V gene encodes CDR1 LNHDA and CDR2 SQIVND (reference sequence). The CDR3 is made up of 15 amino acids.

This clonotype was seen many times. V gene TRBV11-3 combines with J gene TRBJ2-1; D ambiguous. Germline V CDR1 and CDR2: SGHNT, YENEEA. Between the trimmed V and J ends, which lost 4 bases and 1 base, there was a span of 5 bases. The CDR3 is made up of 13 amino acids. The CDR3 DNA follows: TGTGCCAGCAGCTGGGGATCCTACAATGAGCAGTTCTTC. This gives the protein CASSWGSYNEQFF. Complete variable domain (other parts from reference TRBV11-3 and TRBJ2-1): EAGVVQSPRYKIIEKKQPVAFWCNPISGHNTLYWYLQNLGQGPELLIRYENEEAVDDSQLPKDRFSAERLKGVDSTLKIQPAELGDSAVYLCASSWGSYNEQFFGPGTRLTVL.

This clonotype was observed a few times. The CDR3 nucleotides read TGTGCCACTAGTAGGGGAGTCAGCACAGATACGCAGTATTTT. Its protein product is CATSRGVSTDTQYF. The V call is TRBV24-1, the J call TRBJ2-3; D is possibly TRBD1 or TRBD2 (5 bases each). There are 14 residues in the CDR3. With 10 bases removed from V and 0 bases from J, the gap between germline ends came to 13 bases. The germline V gene has CDR1 KGHDR and CDR2 SFDVKD.

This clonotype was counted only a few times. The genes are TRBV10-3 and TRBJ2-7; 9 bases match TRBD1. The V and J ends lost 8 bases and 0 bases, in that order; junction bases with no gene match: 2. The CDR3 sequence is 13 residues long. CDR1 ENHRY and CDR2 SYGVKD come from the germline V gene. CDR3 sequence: CAIGGQGSYEQYF. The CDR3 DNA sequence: TGTGCCATCGGGGGACAGGGCTCCTACGAGCAGTACTTC.

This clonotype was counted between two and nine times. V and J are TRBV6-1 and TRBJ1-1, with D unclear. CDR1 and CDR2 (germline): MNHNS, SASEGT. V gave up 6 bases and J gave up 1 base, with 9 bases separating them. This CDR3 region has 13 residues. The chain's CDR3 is CASRGSGNTEAFF. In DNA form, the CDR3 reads TGTGCCAGCAGGGGTTCAGGGAACACTGAAGCTTTCTTT.

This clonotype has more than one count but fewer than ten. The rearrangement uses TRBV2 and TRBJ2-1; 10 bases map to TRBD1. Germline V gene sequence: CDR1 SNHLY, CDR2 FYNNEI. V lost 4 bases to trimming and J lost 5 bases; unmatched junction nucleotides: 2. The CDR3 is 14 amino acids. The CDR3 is CASSVGTGDNEQFF. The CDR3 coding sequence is TGTGCCAGCAGTGTTGGGACAGGGGACAATGAGCAGTTCTTC.

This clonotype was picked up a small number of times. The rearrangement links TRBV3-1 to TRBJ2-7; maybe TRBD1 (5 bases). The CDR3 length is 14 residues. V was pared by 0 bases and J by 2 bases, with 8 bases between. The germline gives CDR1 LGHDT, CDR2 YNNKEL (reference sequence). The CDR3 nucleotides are TGTGCCAGCAGCCAAGATGGGGCTACCTACGAGCAGTACTTC. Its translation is CASSQDGATYEQYF.

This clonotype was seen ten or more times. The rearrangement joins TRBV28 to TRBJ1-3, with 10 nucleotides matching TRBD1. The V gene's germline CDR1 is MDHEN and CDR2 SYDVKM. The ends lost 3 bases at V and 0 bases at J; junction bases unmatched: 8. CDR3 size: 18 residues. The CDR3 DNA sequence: TGTGCCAGCAGTTTGGAGGGACAGGGGACCGTCTCTGGAAACACCATATATTTT. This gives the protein CASSLEGQGTVSGNTIYF.

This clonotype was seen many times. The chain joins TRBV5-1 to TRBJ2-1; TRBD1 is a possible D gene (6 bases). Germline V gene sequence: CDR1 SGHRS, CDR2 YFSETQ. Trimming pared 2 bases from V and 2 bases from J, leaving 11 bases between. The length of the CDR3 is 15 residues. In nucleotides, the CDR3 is TGCGCCAGCAGCTTACCGAGGGGGACCTACAATGAGCAGTTCTTC. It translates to CASSLPRGTYNEQFF.

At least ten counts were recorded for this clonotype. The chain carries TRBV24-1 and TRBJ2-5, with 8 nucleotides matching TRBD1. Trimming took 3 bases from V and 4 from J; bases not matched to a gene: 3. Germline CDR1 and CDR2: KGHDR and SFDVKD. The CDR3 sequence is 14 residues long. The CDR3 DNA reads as TGTGCCACCAGTGATGTACAGGGGGGAGAGACCCAGTACTTC. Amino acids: CATSDVQGGETQYF.

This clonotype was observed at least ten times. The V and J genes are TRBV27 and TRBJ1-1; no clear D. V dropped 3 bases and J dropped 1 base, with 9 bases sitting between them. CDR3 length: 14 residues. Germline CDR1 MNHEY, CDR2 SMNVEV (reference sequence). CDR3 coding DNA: TGTGCCAGCAGTTTCACGAGGAGGAACACTGAAGCTTTCTTT. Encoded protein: CASSFTRRNTEAFF.

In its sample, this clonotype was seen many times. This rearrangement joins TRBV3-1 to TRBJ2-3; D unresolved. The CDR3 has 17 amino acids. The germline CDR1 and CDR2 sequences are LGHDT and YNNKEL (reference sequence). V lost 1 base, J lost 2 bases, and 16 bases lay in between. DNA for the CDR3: TGTGCCAGCAGCCAAGGGTATGGGAACGGTTACACAGATACGCAGTATTTT. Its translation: CASSQGYGNGYTDTQYF.

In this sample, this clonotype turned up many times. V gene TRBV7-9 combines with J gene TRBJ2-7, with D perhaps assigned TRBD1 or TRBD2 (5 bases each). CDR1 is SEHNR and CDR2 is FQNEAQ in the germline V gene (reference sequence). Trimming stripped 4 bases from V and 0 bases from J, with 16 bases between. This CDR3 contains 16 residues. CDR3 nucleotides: TGTGCCAGCAGCTCCCCCACGGGACGAAGCTCCTACGAGCAGTACTTC. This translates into CASSSPTGRSSYEQYF.